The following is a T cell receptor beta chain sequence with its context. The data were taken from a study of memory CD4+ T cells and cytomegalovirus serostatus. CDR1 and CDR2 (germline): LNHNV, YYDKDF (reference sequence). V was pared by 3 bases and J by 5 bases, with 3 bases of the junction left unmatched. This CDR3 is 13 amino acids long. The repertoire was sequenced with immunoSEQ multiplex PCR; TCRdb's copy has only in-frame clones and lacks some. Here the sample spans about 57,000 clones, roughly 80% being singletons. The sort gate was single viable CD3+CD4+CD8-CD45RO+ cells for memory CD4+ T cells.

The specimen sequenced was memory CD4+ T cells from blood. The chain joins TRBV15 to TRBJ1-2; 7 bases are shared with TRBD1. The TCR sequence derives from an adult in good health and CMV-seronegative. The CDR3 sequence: CATSSPGGYGYTF. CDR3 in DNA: TGTGCCACCAGCAGCCCAGGGGGATATGGCTACACCTTC.